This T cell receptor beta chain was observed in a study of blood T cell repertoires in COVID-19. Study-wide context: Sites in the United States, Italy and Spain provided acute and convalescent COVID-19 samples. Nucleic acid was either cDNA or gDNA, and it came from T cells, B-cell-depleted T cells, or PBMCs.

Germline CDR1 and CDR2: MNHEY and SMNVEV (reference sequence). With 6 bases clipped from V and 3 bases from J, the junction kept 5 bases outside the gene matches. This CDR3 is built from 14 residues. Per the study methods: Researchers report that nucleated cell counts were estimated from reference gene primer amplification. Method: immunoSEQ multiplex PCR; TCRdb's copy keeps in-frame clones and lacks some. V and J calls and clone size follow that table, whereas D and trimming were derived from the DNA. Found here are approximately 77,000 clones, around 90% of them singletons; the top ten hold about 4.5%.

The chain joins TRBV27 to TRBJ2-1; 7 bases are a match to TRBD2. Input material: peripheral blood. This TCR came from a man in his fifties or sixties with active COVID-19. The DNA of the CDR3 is TGTGCCAGCAGACCGGGACTACACTACAATGAGCAGTTCTTC. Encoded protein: CASRPGLHYNEQFF.